A selection of T cell receptor beta chains follows, all from one sample in a study of glioma-infiltrating T cells after dendritic cell vaccination. Method: immunoSEQ multiplex PCR; TCRdb's copy keeps in-frame clones and lacks some. This sample yields over 80,000 clones, of which around nine tenths are seen a single time; about 3.2% belongs to the top ten. The material sequenced was blood, taken before dendritic cell vaccination. Every receptor here comes from a human donor with glioblastoma. Each CDR3 is given with its conserved first and last residue. The order of the fields is D gene, V gene, clone size, J gene, CDR3 protein, CDR3 DNA. The D gene is left open where the match is weak. Size tells how often a clone was seen (once, few, many) or the class of an expanded clone, and some rows leave it out.

D: .; V: TRBV7-9; size: .; J: TRBJ1-1; CDR3: CATLETGINTEAFF; DNA: TGTGCCACTCTAGAAACAGGGATAAACACTGAAGCTTTCTTT
D: .; V: TRBV5-6; size: .; J: TRBJ1-2; CDR3: CASSLVTTNYGYPF; DNA: TGTGCCAGCAGCTTGGTCACTACTAACTATGGCTACCCCTTC
D: TRBD1; V: TRBV9; size: .; J: TRBJ1-2; CDR3: CASSLVTGVRGYTF; DNA: TGTGCCAGCAGCCTAGTAACAGGGGTGAGAGGCTACACCTTC
D: TRBD2; V: TRBV5-1; size: .; J: TRBJ2-3; CDR3: CASSSGTSHSGDTQYF; DNA: TGCGCCAGCAGCTCGGGGACTAGCCACTCGGGAGATACGCAGTATTTT
D: TRBD2; V: TRBV5-1; size: .; J: TRBJ2-7; CDR3: CASKDSGRAYEQYF; DNA: TGCGCCAGCAAAGATAGCGGGAGGGCCTACGAGCAGTACTTC
D: TRBD1; V: TRBV6-5; size: .; J: TRBJ1-6; CDR3: CASSRQGADNSPLHF; DNA: TGTGCCAGCAGCCGACAGGGGGCGGATAATTCACCCCTCCACTTT
D: TRBD1; V: TRBV28; size: .; J: TRBJ1-1; CDR3: CASSSWGDRAEAFF; DNA: TGTGCCAGCAGTTCATGGGGAGACAGGGCGGAAGCTTTCTTT
D: TRBD1; V: TRBV30; size: .; J: TRBJ1-5; CDR3: CAWSRGSGTDINQPQHF; DNA: TGTGCCTGGAGTCGGGGGTCAGGGACAGACATTAATCAGCCCCAGCATTTT
D: TRBD1; V: TRBV6-1; size: .; J: TRBJ2-1; CDR3: CASRDPGQGAGEQFF; DNA: TGTGCCAGCAGGGATCCAGGACAGGGGGCAGGTGAGCAGTTCTTC
D: .; V: TRBV19; size: .; J: TRBJ1-2; CDR3: CASASQVRYF; DNA: TGTGCCAGTGCCAGTCAGGTCAGGTACTTC
D: .; V: TRBV5-1; size: .; J: TRBJ2-2; CDR3: CASSSGSGGELFF; DNA: TGCGCCAGCAGCTCAGGGTCGGGCGGGGAGCTGTTTTTT
D: TRBD1; V: TRBV19; size: .; J: TRBJ1-1; CDR3: CASSAGQGKRNTEAFF; DNA: TGTGCCAGTAGTGCGGGACAGGGTAAAAGGAACACTGAAGCTTTCTTT
D: .; V: TRBV6-1; size: .; J: TRBJ1-4; CDR3: CASRISNEKLFF; DNA: TGTGCCAGCAGGATCAGTAATGAAAAACTGTTTTTT
D: TRBD1; V: TRBV27; size: .; J: TRBJ2-2; CDR3: CASSLDRVSTGELFF; DNA: TGTGCCAGCAGTTTAGACAGGGTATCGACCGGGGAGCTGTTTTTT
D: .; V: TRBV19; size: .; J: TRBJ1-3; CDR3: CASSIDPQAGNTIYF; DNA: TGTGCCAGTAGTATAGATCCCCAGGCCGGAAACACCATATATTTT
D: .; V: TRBV2; size: .; J: TRBJ2-7; CDR3: CASRRAYEQYF; DNA: TGTGCCAGCAGGAGAGCCTACGAGCAGTACTTC
D: TRBD2; V: TRBV30; size: .; J: TRBJ2-7; CDR3: CAWSRGDWSGEQYF; DNA: TGTGCCTGGAGTCGGGGGGATTGGTCAGGCGAGCAGTACTTC
D: .; V: TRBV30; size: .; J: TRBJ2-5; CDR3: CAWSVLGRETQYF; DNA: TGTGCCTGGAGTGTACTAGGGAGAGAGACCCAGTACTTC
D: .; V: TRBV6-6; size: .; J: TRBJ2-7; CDR3: CASSYSKGRGNEQYF; DNA: TGTGCCAGCAGTTACTCAAAGGGGCGCGGCAACGAGCAGTACTTC
D: .; V: TRBV7-3; size: .; J: TRBJ2-2; CDR3: CASSLTRTGELFF; DNA: TGTGCCAGCAGCTTAACCAGAACCGGGGAGCTGTTTTTT
D: TRBD1; V: TRBV6-4; size: .; J: TRBJ2-2; CDR3: CASSGQGGTGELFF; DNA: TGTGCCAGCAGTGGACAGGGCGGTACCGGGGAGCTGTTTTTT
D: .; V: TRBV2; size: .; J: TRBJ2-7; CDR3: CASREGLGYEQYF; DNA: TGTGCCAGCCGGGAAGGACTTGGCTACGAGCAGTACTTC
D: .; V: TRBV6-1; size: once; J: TRBJ1-2; CDR3: CASSEARAAYGYTF; DNA: TGTGCCAGCAGTGAAGCGCGGGCAGCCTATGGCTACACCTTC
D: TRBD2; V: TRBV19; size: .; J: TRBJ2-1; CDR3: CASSIGRLAGANEQFF; DNA: TGTGCCAGTAGTATAGGTCGGCTAGCGGGAGCGAATGAGCAGTTCTTC
D: TRBD2; V: TRBV29-1; size: few; J: TRBJ2-7; CDR3: CSVEDEGGRSSYEQYF; DNA: TGCAGCGTTGAAGATGAAGGCGGGAGGAGCTCCTACGAGCAGTACTTC
D: .; V: TRBV6-1; size: .; J: TRBJ2-5; CDR3: CASTSTTTPGETQYF; DNA: TGTGCCAGCACCTCAACGACCACGCCGGGAGAGACCCAGTACTTC
D: .; V: TRBV7-9; size: .; J: TRBJ1-4; CDR3: CASSLAAVGEKLFF; DNA: TGTGCCAGCAGCTTAGCGGCGGTGGGTGAAAAACTGTTTTTT
D: TRBD1; V: TRBV7-9; size: .; J: TRBJ1-1; CDR3: CASSIRQGGTEAFF; DNA: TGTGCCAGCAGCATCCGACAGGGAGGAACTGAAGCTTTCTTT
D: .; V: TRBV10-3; size: .; J: TRBJ1-1; CDR3: CAISDLGGAEAFF; DNA: TGTGCCATCAGTGACCTGGGAGGGGCTGAAGCTTTCTTT
D: TRBD1; V: TRBV30; size: .; J: TRBJ1-2; CDR3: CAWSSGQGYHGYTF; DNA: TGTGCCTGGAGTTCCGGACAGGGTTACCATGGCTACACCTTC
D: .; V: TRBV9; size: .; J: TRBJ1-2; CDR3: CASSPGRGDYGYTF; DNA: TGTGCCAGCAGCCCGGGGAGGGGAGACTATGGCTACACCTTC
D: .; V: TRBV5-1; size: .; J: TRBJ1-1; CDR3: CASSLAAGVNTEAFF; DNA: TGCGCCAGCAGCTTGGCGGCAGGGGTGAACACTGAAGCTTTCTTT
D: TRBD2; V: TRBV5-1; size: once; J: TRBJ2-5; CDR3: CASSARLGGETQYF; DNA: TGCGCCAGCAGCGCCCGACTCGGGGGGGAGACCCAGTACTTC
D: TRBD1; V: TRBV6-1; size: .; J: TRBJ1-4; CDR3: CASSEAVGQGEKLFF; DNA: TGTGCCAGCAGTGAAGCGGTGGGACAGGGTGAAAAACTGTTTTTT
D: TRBD2; V: TRBV10-1; size: .; J: TRBJ2-2; CDR3: CASSEWASGGNTGELFF; DNA: TGCGCCAGCAGTGAGTGGGCTAGCGGGGGGAACACCGGGGAGCTGTTTTTT
D: .; V: TRBV4-1; size: .; J: TRBJ2-3; CDR3: CASSGDGFESPDTQYF; DNA: TGCGCCAGCAGCGGAGACGGGTTCGAGTCCCCAGATACGCAGTATTTT
D: .; V: TRBV7-3; size: .; J: TRBJ1-3; CDR3: CASTPVPGNTIYF; DNA: TGTGCCAGCACCCCCGTCCCCGGAAACACCATATATTTT
D: .; V: TRBV5-5; size: large; J: TRBJ1-1; CDR3: CASNLRVNTEAFF; DNA: TGTGCCAGCAACCTCCGGGTGAACACTGAAGCTTTCTTT
D: .; V: TRBV11-3; size: .; J: TRBJ2-5; CDR3: CASSLGGQAEQETQYF; DNA: TGTGCCAGCAGCTTAGGGGGACAAGCGGAGCAAGAGACCCAGTACTTC
D: .; V: TRBV2; size: .; J: TRBJ2-5; CDR3: CASWGGGETQYF; DNA: TGTGCCAGCTGGGGAGGGGGGGAGACCCAGTACTTC
D: .; V: TRBV11-2; size: .; J: TRBJ2-3; CDR3: CASTQQGSFSDTQYF; DNA: TGTGCCAGCACCCAACAGGGTAGTTTTTCGGATACGCAGTATTTT
D: .; V: TRBV4-1; size: .; J: TRBJ1-5; CDR3: CASSQANNQPQHF; DNA: TGCGCCAGCAGCCAAGCTAACAATCAGCCCCAGCATTTT
D: .; V: TRBV30; size: .; J: TRBJ1-3; CDR3: CAWSPGAFRSGNTIYF; DNA: TGTGCCTGGAGTCCAGGGGCCTTCCGCTCTGGAAACACCATATATTTT
D: TRBD2; V: TRBV14; size: few; J: TRBJ2-3; CDR3: CASSDYRPGLAGGPNQPDTQYF; DNA: TGTGCCAGCAGCGACTACCGTCCGGGACTAGCGGGAGGGCCAAACCAGCCAGATACGCAGTATTTT
D: .; V: TRBV7-8; size: .; J: TRBJ1-1; CDR3: CASSAQVGGTEAFF; DNA: TGTGCCAGCAGCGCCCAGGTCGGGGGCACTGAAGCTTTCTTT
D: TRBD1; V: TRBV4-1; size: few; J: TRBJ1-2; CDR3: CASSQEDSGGYGYTF; DNA: TGCGCCAGCAGCCAAGAAGACTCAGGGGGGTATGGCTACACCTTC
D: TRBD2; V: TRBV11-2; size: .; J: TRBJ2-1; CDR3: CASSSPRTRGNEQFF; DNA: TGTGCCAGCAGCTCCCCCCGGACTAGGGGCAATGAGCAGTTCTTC
D: .; V: TRBV27; size: .; J: TRBJ2-1; CDR3: CASSLLGQNLVDEQFF; DNA: TGTGCCAGCAGTTTACTCGGACAGAATTTAGTGGATGAGCAGTTCTTC
D: .; V: TRBV12-2; size: .; J: TRBJ2-1; CDR3: CASRPSGGPGNEQFF; DNA: TGTGCAAGTCGCCCTAGCGGGGGGCCGGGCAATGAGCAGTTCTTC
D: .; V: TRBV7-3; size: .; J: TRBJ2-6; CDR3: CASSLAGSGANVLTF; DNA: TGTGCCAGCAGCTTAGCGGGATCTGGGGCCAACGTCCTGACTTTC
D: TRBD2; V: TRBV30; size: .; J: TRBJ2-1; CDR3: CAWLGLTQYNKQFF; DNA: TGTGCCTGGTTGGGACTAACTCAATACAATAAGCAGTTCTTC
D: .; V: TRBV19; size: once; J: TRBJ1-4; CDR3: CASSPFGATNEKLFF; DNA: TGTGCCAGTAGTCCCTTTGGAGCAACTAATGAAAAACTGTTTTTT
D: TRBD2; V: TRBV7-8; size: .; J: TRBJ2-7; CDR3: CASSLAGTSVGEQYF; DNA: TGTGCCAGCAGCTTAGCAGGGACTAGCGTGGGCGAGCAGTACTTC
D: .; V: TRBV11-2; size: .; J: TRBJ2-1; CDR3: CASSLDLQRTNEQFF; DNA: TGTGCCAGCAGCTTAGATCTCCAGCGGACCAATGAGCAGTTCTTC